Detailed here is one T cell receptor beta chain. This CDR3 has 19 amino acids. Trimming took off 0 bases at V and 0 bases at J, with 18 bases between the two ends. Looked up from germline, CDR1 is GTSNPN and CDR2 is SVGIG (reference sequence). Primers for the PCR totalled 60 Vbeta and 13 Jbeta. TCRdb's table, derived via immunoSEQ multiplex PCR, lists solely in-frame clones and lacks some. The sample holds 110,000 or so clones, 70% to 80% seen once. The data derive from a study of cytomegalovirus exposure and HLA in healthy donors. Across the whole study: Out of 170 million or so T cells, an earlier analysis found 117 million unique TCR beta sequences in total.

Donors consisted of healthy bone marrow donors. The chain has TRBV30 and TRBJ1-6; D is possibly TRBD1 (6 bases). What was sequenced was PBMCs. The receptor was isolated from a female donor in good health and CMV-seronegative. Written as DNA, the CDR3 is TGTGCCTGGAGTGTCTTGGGGGCTCCTCTAAGCTCCTATAATTCACCCCTCCACTTT. Its protein is CAWSVLGAPLSSYNSPLHF. Variable domain in full (rest from reference TRBV30 and TRBJ1-6): SQTIHQWPATLVQPVGSPLSLECTVEGTSNPNLYWYRQAAGRGLQLLFYSVGIGQISSEVPQNLSASRPQDRQFILSSKKLLLSDSGFYLCAWSVLGAPLSSYNSPLHFGNGTRLTVT.